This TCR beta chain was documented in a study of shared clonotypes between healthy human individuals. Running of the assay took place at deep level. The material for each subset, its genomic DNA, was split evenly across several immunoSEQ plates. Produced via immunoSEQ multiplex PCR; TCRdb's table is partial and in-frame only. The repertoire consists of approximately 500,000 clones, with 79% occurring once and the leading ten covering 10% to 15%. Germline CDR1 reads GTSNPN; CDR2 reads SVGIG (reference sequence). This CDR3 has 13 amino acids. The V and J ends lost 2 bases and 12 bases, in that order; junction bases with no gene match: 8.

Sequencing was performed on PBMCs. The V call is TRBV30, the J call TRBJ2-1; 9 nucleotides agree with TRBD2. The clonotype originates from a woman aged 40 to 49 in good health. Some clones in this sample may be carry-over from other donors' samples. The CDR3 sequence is CAWSSGRTPPQFF. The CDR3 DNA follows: TGTGCCTGGAGTAGCGGGAGGACCCCCCCGCAGTTCTTC.